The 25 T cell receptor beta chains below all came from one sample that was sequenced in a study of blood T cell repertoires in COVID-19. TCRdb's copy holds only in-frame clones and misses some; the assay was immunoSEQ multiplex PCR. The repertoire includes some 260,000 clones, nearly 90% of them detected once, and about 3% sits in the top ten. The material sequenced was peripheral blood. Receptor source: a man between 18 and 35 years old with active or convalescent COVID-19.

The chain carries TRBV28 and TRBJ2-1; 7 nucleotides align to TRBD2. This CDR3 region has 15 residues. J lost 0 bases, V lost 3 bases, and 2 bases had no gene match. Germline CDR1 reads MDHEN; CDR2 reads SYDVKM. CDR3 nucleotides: TGTGCCAGCAGTTTCGGCGGGAGCTCCTACAATGAGCAGTTCTTC. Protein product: CASSFGGSSYNEQFF.

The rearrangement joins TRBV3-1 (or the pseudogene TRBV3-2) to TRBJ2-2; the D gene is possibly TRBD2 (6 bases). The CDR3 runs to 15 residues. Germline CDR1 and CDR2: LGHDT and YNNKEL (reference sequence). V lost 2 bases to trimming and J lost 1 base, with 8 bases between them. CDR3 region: CASSQIAVNTGELFF. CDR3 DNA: TGTGCCAGCAGCCAAATAGCGGTGAACACCGGGGAGCTGTTTTTT.

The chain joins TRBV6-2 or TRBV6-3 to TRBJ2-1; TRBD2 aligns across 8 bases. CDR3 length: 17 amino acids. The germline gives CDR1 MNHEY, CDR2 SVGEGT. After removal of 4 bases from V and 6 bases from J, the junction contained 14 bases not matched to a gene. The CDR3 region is CASSFISPGGRFNEQFF. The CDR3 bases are TGTGCCAGCAGTTTCATCTCTCCCGGCGGGAGGTTCAATGAGCAGTTCTTC.

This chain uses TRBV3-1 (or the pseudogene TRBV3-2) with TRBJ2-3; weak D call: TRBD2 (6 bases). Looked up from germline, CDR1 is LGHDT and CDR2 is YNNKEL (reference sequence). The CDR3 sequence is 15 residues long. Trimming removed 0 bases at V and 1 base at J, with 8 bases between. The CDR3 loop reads CASSQDSGGTDTQYF. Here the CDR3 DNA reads TGTGCCAGCAGCCAAGATTCGGGAGGCACAGATACGCAGTATTTT.

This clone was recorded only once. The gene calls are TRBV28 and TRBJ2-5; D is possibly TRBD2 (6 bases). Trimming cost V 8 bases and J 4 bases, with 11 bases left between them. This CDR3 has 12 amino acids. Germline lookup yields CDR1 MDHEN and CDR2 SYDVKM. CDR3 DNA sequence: TGTGCCAGCTGGGAGGAGGGAGAGACCCAGTACTTC. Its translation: CASWEEGETQYF. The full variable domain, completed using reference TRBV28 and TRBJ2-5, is DVKVTQSSRYLVKRTGEKVFLECVQDMDHENMFWYRQDPGLGLRLIYFSYDVKMKEKGDIPEGYSVSREKKERFSLILESASTNQTSMYLCASWEEGETQYFGPGTRLLVL.

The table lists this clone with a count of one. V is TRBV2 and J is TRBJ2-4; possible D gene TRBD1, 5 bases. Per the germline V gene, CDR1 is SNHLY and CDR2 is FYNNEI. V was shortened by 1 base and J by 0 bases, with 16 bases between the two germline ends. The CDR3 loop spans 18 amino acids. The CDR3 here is CASSEGKGADLAKNIQYF. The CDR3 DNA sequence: TGTGCCAGCAGTGAAGGGAAAGGGGCAGATCTAGCCAAAAACATTCAGTACTTC.

CDR3 DNA: TGTGCCAGCAGTGCCGAGGAGCCTTACAACTATGGCTACACCTTC. Translation gives CASSAEEPYNYGYTF. The chain has TRBV6-4 and TRBJ1-2; D uncertain. The CDR3 extends over 15 amino acids. From germline, CDR1 is MRHNA and CDR2 SNTAGT. V was pared by 4 bases and J by 2 bases, with 14 bases between.

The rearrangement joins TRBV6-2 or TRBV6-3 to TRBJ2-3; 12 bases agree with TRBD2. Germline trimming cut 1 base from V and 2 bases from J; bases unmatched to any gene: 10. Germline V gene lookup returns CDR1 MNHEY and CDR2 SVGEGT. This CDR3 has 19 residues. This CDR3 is CASSYFETSGSSDTDTQYF. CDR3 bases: TGTGCCAGCAGTTACTTTGAGACTAGCGGGAGTTCCGACACAGATACGCAGTATTTT.

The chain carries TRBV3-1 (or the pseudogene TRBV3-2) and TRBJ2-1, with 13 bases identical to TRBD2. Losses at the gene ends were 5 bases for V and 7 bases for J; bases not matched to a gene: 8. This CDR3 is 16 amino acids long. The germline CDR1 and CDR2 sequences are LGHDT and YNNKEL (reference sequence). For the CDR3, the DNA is TGTGCCAGCAGCTTGGTACTAGCGGGAGGGAGAAATGAGCAGTTCTTC. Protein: CASSLVLAGGRNEQFF.

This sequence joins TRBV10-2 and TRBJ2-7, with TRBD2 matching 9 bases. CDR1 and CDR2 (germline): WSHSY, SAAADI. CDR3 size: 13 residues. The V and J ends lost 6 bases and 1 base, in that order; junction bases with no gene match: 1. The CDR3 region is CASRRGGSYEQYF. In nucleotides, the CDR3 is TGCGCCAGCAGGCGGGGGGGTTCCTACGAGCAGTACTTC.

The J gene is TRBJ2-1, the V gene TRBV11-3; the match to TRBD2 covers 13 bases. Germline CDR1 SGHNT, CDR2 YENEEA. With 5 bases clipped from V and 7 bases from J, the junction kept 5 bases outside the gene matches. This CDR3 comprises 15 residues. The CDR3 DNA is TGTGCCAGCAGCAGAGAACTAGCGGGAGGGAATGAGCAGTTCTTC. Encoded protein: CASSRELAGGNEQFF.

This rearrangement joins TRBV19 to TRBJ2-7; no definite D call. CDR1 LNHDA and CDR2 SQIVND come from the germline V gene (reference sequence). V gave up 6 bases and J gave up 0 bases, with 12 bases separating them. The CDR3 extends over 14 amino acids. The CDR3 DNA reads TGTGCCAGTAGGCCCGCCGCGAGCTCCTACGAGCAGTACTTC. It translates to CASRPAASSYEQYF.

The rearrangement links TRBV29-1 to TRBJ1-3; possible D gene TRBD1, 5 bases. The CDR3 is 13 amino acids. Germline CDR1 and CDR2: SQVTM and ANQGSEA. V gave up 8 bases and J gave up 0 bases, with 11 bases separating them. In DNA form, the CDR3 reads TGCAGCTGCAGGGTCCTCTCTGGAAACACCATATATTTT. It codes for CSCRVLSGNTIYF.

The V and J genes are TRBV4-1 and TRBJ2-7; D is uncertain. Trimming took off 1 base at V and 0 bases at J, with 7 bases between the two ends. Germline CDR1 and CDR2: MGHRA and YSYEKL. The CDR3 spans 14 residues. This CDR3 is CASSQAVYSYEQYF. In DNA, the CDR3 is TGCGCCAGCAGCCAAGCTGTCTACTCCTACGAGCAGTACTTC.

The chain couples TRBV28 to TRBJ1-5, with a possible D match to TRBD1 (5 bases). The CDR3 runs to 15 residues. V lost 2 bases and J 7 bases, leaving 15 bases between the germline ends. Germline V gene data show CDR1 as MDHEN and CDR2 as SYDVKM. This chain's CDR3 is CASSLGRAWGQPQHF. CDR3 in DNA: TGTGCCAGCAGTTTAGGTAGGGCGTGGGGCCAGCCCCAGCATTTT.

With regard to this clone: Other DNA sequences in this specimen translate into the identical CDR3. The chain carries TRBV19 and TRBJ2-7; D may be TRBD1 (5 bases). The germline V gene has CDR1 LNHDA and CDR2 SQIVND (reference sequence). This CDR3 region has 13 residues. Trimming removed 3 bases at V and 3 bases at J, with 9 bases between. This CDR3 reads CASSITGGYEQYF. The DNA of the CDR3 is TGTGCCAGTAGTATTACAGGTGGCTACGAGCAGTACTTC.

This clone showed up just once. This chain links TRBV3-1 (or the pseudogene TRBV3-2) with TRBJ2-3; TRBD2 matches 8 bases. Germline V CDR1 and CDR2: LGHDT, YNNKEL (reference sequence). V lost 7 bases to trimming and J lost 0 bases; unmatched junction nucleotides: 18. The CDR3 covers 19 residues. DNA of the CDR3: TGTGCCAGCATCCACTTACCCAGCGGGAGCACCTCTAGCACAGATACGCAGTATTTT. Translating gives CASIHLPSGSTSSTDTQYF.

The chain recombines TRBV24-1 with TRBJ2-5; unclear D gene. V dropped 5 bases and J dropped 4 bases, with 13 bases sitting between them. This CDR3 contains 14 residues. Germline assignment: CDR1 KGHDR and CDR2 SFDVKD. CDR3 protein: CATSGVSRPETQYF. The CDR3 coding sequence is TGTGCCACCAGTGGGGTGTCGAGGCCAGAGACCCAGTACTTC.

The CDR3 nucleotides read TGTGCCAGTACTCCCGAGGGCAGCTTCGCGTATGGCTACACCTTC. Amino acid sequence: CASTPEGSFAYGYTF. The chain recombines TRBV19 with TRBJ1-2; D gene unclear. The germline V and J ends were trimmed by 7 bases and 5 bases, with 20 bases remaining between them. CDR1 and CDR2 (germline): LNHDA, SQIVND (reference sequence). This CDR3 spans 15 amino acids.

For the CDR3, the DNA is TGCGCCAGTTGGGAGACTAGCGGTGAGCAGTTCTTC. Translation gives CASWETSGEQFF. The V call is TRBV4-1, the J call TRBJ2-1; TRBD2 agrees at 9 bases. The CDR3 contains 12 residues. Germline lookup yields CDR1 MGHRA and CDR2 YSYEKL. The trim removed 9 bases at V and 9 bases at J, leaving 6 bases unmatched.

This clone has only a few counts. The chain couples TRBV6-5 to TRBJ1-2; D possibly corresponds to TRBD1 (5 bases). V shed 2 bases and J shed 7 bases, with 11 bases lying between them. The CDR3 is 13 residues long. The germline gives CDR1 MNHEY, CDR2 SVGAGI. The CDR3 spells CASSYVRGPGYTF. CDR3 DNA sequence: TGTGCCAGCAGTTACGTAAGGGGTCCTGGCTACACCTTC.

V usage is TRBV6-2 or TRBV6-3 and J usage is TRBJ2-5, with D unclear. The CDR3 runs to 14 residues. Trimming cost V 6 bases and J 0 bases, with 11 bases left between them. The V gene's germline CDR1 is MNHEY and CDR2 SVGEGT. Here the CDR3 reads CASSLLQYQETQYF. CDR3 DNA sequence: TGTGCCAGCAGCCTATTACAGTACCAAGAGACCCAGTACTTC.

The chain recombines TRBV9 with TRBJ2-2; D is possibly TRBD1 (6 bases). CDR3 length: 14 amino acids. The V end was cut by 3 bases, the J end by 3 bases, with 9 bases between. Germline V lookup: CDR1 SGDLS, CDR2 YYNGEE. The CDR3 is CASSAGQYTGELFF. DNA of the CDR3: TGTGCCAGCAGCGCCGGACAGTACACCGGGGAGCTGTTTTTT.

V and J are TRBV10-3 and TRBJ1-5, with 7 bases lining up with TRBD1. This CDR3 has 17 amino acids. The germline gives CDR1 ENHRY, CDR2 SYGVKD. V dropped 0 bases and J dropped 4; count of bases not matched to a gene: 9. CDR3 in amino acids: CAISESRQGFGNQPQHF. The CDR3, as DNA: TGTGCCATCAGTGAGTCTCGACAGGGCTTTGGGAATCAGCCCCAGCATTTT.

The CDR3 DNA is TGTGCCAGCAGCTTGGAGGGGGCCTCAGATACGCAGTATTTT. This gives the protein CASSLEGASDTQYF. The chain joins TRBV13 to TRBJ2-3; maybe TRBD1 (7 bases). From germline, CDR1 is PRHDT and CDR2 FYEKMQ (reference sequence). CDR3 size: 14 residues. The V gene lost 3 bases and the J gene lost 4 bases, with 11 bases spanning the gap.